A single sample gave rise to the 9 T cell receptor beta chains below, sequenced in a study of shared clonotypes between healthy human individuals. The protocol was immunoSEQ multiplex PCR, while the TCRdb copy is restricted to in-frame clones and leaves out a portion. The sample has roughly 2.2 million clones; just under 95% are singletons. The specimen was naive CD4+ T cells from PBMCs. Subset described: CD45RA+ positively selected. These TCRs come from a young man in good health. Some clones in this sample may be carry-over from other donors' samples.

The V call is TRBV5-1, the J call TRBJ2-1; 14 nucleotides line up with TRBD2. The V segment lost 0 bases and the J segment 7 bases; nucleotides outside the gene matches: 12. Germline CDR1 and CDR2: SGHRS and YFSETQ. The CDR3 spans 19 residues. The CDR3 protein is CASSLVIPGLAGEENEQFF. The CDR3 DNA reads TGCGCCAGCAGCTTGGTAATTCCGGGACTAGCGGGAGAAGAGAATGAGCAGTTCTTC.

The sample holds one count of this clone. V usage is TRBV11-2 and J usage is TRBJ1-2; D is undetermined. The CDR3 has 14 amino acids. Trimming left V 1 base short and J 3 bases short, with 9 bases between. Germline V gene lookup returns CDR1 SGHAT and CDR2 FQNNGV. CDR3 region: CASSLVGLDYGYTF. The CDR3 coding sequence is TGTGCCAGCAGCTTAGTGGGCCTTGACTATGGCTACACCTTC.

Regarding this clone: Other DNA sequences in this sample translate to the same CDR3. The chain links TRBV27 to TRBJ1-5; D may be TRBD1 (5 bases). Deletions cut 3 bases from V and 3 bases from J, with 12 bases between. The CDR3 is 15 residues long. CDR1 is MNHEY, CDR2 SMNVEV, per germline (reference sequence). The CDR3 DNA sequence: TGTGCCAGCAGTTTCGCACGGACATCCAATCAGCCCCAGCATTTT. Its protein product is CASSFARTSNQPQHF.

The chain employs TRBV10-3 and TRBJ1-1, with a possible D match to TRBD1 (6 bases). The CDR3 covers 14 residues. CDR1 is ENHRY and CDR2 is SYGVKD in the germline V gene. V lost 6 bases and J lost 1, with 12 bases in between. This CDR3 is CAIRLDRWNTEAFF. The CDR3 bases are TGTGCCATCAGGTTGGACAGATGGAACACTGAAGCTTTCTTT.

The chain carries TRBV7-3 and TRBJ2-3, with 8 nucleotides matching TRBD1. CDR3 length equals 17 residues. J lost 1 base, V lost 5 bases, and 11 bases had no gene match. CDR1 is SGHTA and CDR2 is FQGTGA in the germline V gene. For the CDR3, the DNA is TGTGCCAGCAGCCCTACAGGACAGGGCTGGGGCACAGATACGCAGTATTTT. It is translated as CASSPTGQGWGTDTQYF.

The J gene is TRBJ2-3, the V gene TRBV7-6; D gene uncertain. Trimming stripped 5 bases from V and 1 base from J, with 16 bases between. The germline CDR1 and CDR2 sequences are SGHVS and FNYEAQ. The CDR3 is 16 amino acids. The CDR3 reads CASSLRQAQGTDTQYF. The CDR3 DNA reads TGTGCCAGCAGCCTCCGGCAGGCGCAAGGCACAGATACGCAGTATTTT.

This rearrangement joins TRBV4-3 to TRBJ1-2; 7 nucleotides agree with TRBD1. This CDR3 spans 14 amino acids. Germline trimming cut 3 bases from V and 5 bases from J; bases unmatched to any gene: 6. The germline V gene has CDR1 LGHNA and CDR2 YSLEER. The chain's CDR3 is CASSHTGVAYGYTF. The CDR3, as DNA: TGCGCCAGCAGCCATACAGGGGTCGCATATGGCTACACCTTC.

This sequence joins TRBV12-5 and TRBJ1-3, with a possible D match to TRBD1 (6 bases). The CDR3 is 13 amino acids. Germline values: CDR1 LGHNT, CDR2 FRNRAP. Between the trimmed V and J ends, which lost 3 bases and 4 bases, there was a span of 7 bases. The CDR3 nucleotides are TGTGCTAGTGGTTTCCAGGGGGGAAACACCATATATTTT. It yields the protein CASGFQGGNTIYF.

This chain links TRBV7-2 with TRBJ1-2; D gene ambiguous. The V end was cut by 1 base, the J end by 8 bases, with 11 bases between. From germline, CDR1 is SGHTA and CDR2 FQGNSA. The CDR3 covers 13 residues. The CDR3 reads CASSLGQLEGYTF. The CDR3 nucleotides read TGTGCCAGCAGCTTAGGTCAGCTTGAAGGCTACACCTTC.